This is a list of T cell receptor beta chains from one sample in a study of cytomegalovirus exposure and HLA in healthy donors. This table comes from immunoSEQ multiplex PCR, and its TCRdb copy is limited to in-frame clones, with some not included. This repertoire shows 120,000 or so clones, approximately 91% found once; its top ten account for 4% to 5.5%. Sequenced input: PBMCs. The receptors come from a man between 18 and 35 years old in good health and CMV-seropositive. Each CDR3 is given with its conserved first and last residue. The order of the fields is D gene, V gene, J gene, CDR3 protein. The D gene is left open where the match is weak.

d_call: TRBD1; v_call: TRBV2; j_call: TRBJ1-5; cdr3_aa: CASREARDSLVHF
d_call: TRBD2; v_call: TRBV5-5; j_call: TRBJ2-7; cdr3_aa: CASSGGSNEQYF
d_call: -; v_call: TRBV7-8; j_call: TRBJ2-7; cdr3_aa: CASTSGHYEQYF
d_call: TRBD1; v_call: TRBV27; j_call: TRBJ2-4; cdr3_aa: CASSRGQGGYIQYF
d_call: -; v_call: TRBV19; j_call: TRBJ1-2; cdr3_aa: CASSIVGGDYGYTF
d_call: -; v_call: TRBV4-1; j_call: TRBJ1-2; cdr3_aa: CASSQERTELNYGYTF
d_call: -; v_call: TRBV5-1; j_call: TRBJ2-2; cdr3_aa: CASSSSSGWNTGELFF
d_call: TRBD1; v_call: TRBV4-3; j_call: TRBJ2-1; cdr3_aa: CASSQGQGAGGNEQFF
d_call: TRBD2; v_call: TRBV19; j_call: TRBJ2-5; cdr3_aa: CASSMGLAGEETQYF
d_call: -; v_call: TRBV10-3; j_call: TRBJ1-2; cdr3_aa: CATGVGGNYGYTF
d_call: -; v_call: TRBV2; j_call: TRBJ1-1; cdr3_aa: CASSVLNTEAFF
d_call: -; v_call: TRBV29-1; j_call: TRBJ2-5; cdr3_aa: CSVEDLRPSHSTQYF
d_call: -; v_call: TRBV10-3; j_call: TRBJ2-1; cdr3_aa: CAISESMTSMYNEQFF
d_call: -; v_call: TRBV5-1; j_call: TRBJ1-5; cdr3_aa: CASSPDRLDQPQHF
d_call: TRBD1; v_call: TRBV4-3; j_call: TRBJ2-7; cdr3_aa: CASSQGQGAVYEQYF
d_call: -; v_call: TRBV7-9; j_call: TRBJ1-2; cdr3_aa: CASSLVSQSPYGYTF
d_call: -; v_call: TRBV5-8; j_call: TRBJ1-1; cdr3_aa: CASTPGGGMNTEAFF
d_call: TRBD2; v_call: TRBV28; j_call: TRBJ2-3; cdr3_aa: CASSLQASGGHTQYF
d_call: TRBD1; v_call: TRBV7-9; j_call: TRBJ1-2; cdr3_aa: CASSSGQGNYGYTF
d_call: -; v_call: TRBV29-1; j_call: TRBJ1-1; cdr3_aa: CSADTGLNTEAFF
d_call: -; v_call: TRBV7-8; j_call: TRBJ1-3; cdr3_aa: CASSLGAGDTIYF
d_call: TRBD1; v_call: TRBV18; j_call: TRBJ1-2; cdr3_aa: CASSPPGQGSFGYTF
d_call: -; v_call: TRBV27; j_call: TRBJ2-7; cdr3_aa: CASSSALDPGEQYF
d_call: -; v_call: TRBV9; j_call: TRBJ2-2; cdr3_aa: CASSPTIGYGAGELFF
d_call: -; v_call: TRBV5-5; j_call: TRBJ1-3; cdr3_aa: CASSLDPGAGNTIYF
d_call: TRBD1; v_call: TRBV10-1; j_call: TRBJ2-1; cdr3_aa: CASTGQMTNEQFF
d_call: TRBD1; v_call: TRBV10-2; j_call: TRBJ2-7; cdr3_aa: CASSESIKTGYSYEQYF
d_call: TRBD1; v_call: TRBV9; j_call: TRBJ1-2; cdr3_aa: CASSVASGQAHIRYTF
d_call: -; v_call: TRBV5-5; j_call: TRBJ2-7; cdr3_aa: CASSLGSSYEQYF
d_call: -; v_call: TRBV25-1; j_call: TRBJ2-2; cdr3_aa: CASSEWTVGDTGELFF
d_call: TRBD1; v_call: TRBV5-8; j_call: TRBJ1-6; cdr3_aa: CASSLIAGQGRSPLHF
d_call: TRBD1; v_call: TRBV2; j_call: TRBJ1-4; cdr3_aa: CASSEGTVQLKLFF